This is a list of T cell receptor beta chains from one sample in a study of blood T cell repertoires in COVID-19. TCRdb keeps only in-frame clones here, not all; method: immunoSEQ multiplex PCR. Among 80,000 to 130,000 clones, approximately 88% were seen once, and the ten largest hold about 6.5%. Material for sequencing was peripheral blood. The receptor source for this set is a woman aged 55-69 years with acute or convalescent COVID-19. The CDR3 runs from the conserved cysteine through the conserved F or W. The D gene is left open where the match is weak. The listing skips clone size in some rows; elsewhere it reads once, few, many or a size class.

-,TRBD2,TRBJ2-3,TRBV7-9,CASSPGLAGGQNGTDTQYF,TGTGCCAGCAGCCCGGGACTAGCGGGAGGGCAGAACGGCACAGATACGCAGTATTTT
-,-,TRBJ1-1,TRBV21-1,CASWEARRNTEAFF,TGTGCCAGCTGGGAGGCACGGAGGAACACTGAAGCTTTCTTT
-,-,TRBJ1-1,TRBV28,CASISNTEAFF,TGTGCCAGCATCTCGAACACTGAAGCTTTCTTT
-,-,TRBJ1-5,TRBV6-1,CASSEQGNQPQHF,TGTGCCAGCAGTGAACAGGGTAATCAGCCCCAGCATTTT
-,-,TRBJ1-5,TRBV4-1,CASSQDSGTARQPQHF,TGCGCCAGCAGCCAAGACTCCGGGACTGCGCGTCAGCCCCAGCATTTT
-,-,TRBJ1-4,TRBV3-1/TRBV3-2,CASSQLGAANEKLFF,TGTGCCAGCAGCCAACTAGGGGCAGCTAATGAAAAACTGTTTTTT
-,-,TRBJ2-3,TRBV7-2,CASGRDSTTDTQYF,TGTGCCAGCGGCCGGGACTCCACCACAGATACGCAGTATTTT
-,TRBD1,TRBJ2-1,TRBV7-9,CASSRPQDRSGGNEQFF,TGTGCCAGCAGCCGTCCTCAGGACAGGTCAGGCGGCAATGAGCAGTTCTTC
-,-,TRBJ1-5,TRBV2,CASSEGPGRGNQPQHF,TGTGCCAGCAGTGAAGGCCCCGGGAGAGGCAATCAGCCCCAGCATTTT
-,-,TRBJ2-1,TRBV19,CASSIKAGGRTNEQFF,TGTGCCAGTAGTATTAAGGCCGGGGGGCGCACGAATGAGCAGTTCTTC
-,TRBD1,TRBJ2-1,TRBV6-2/TRBV6-3,CASSSYRGPYNEQFF,TGTGCCAGCAGTTCCTACAGGGGTCCCTACAATGAGCAGTTCTTC
-,TRBD2,TRBJ2-7,TRBV4-2,CASSQGLAGGPEEQYF,TGTGCCAGCAGCCAGGGTCTAGCGGGAGGGCCTGAGGAGCAGTACTTC
-,-,TRBJ2-3,TRBV19,CASSPRTDTQYF,TGTGCCAGTAGTCCACGGACAGATACGCAGTATTTT
once,TRBD1,TRBJ1-2,TRBV18,CASSADRGQVYTF,TGTGCCAGCTCAGCGGACAGGGGGCAAGTCTACACCTTC
-,TRBD2,TRBJ2-2,TRBV6-1,CASSGTSARSPGELFF,TGTGCCAGCAGTGGGACTAGCGCCCGATCACCGGGGGAGCTGTTTTTT
-,-,TRBJ2-1,TRBV3-1/TRBV3-2,CASSPLANSYNEQFF,TGTGCCAGCAGCCCCCTAGCGAACTCCTACAATGAGCAGTTCTTC
-,-,TRBJ1-6,TRBV19,CASSTTGSSSPLHF,TGTGCCAGTAGTACAACAGGGTCCTCTTCACCCCTCCACTTT
-,-,TRBJ2-7,TRBV28,CASSLSGVGYEQYF,TGTGCCAGCAGCCTGTCGGGAGTGGGCTACGAGCAGTACTTC
-,-,TRBJ2-3,TRBV7-9,CASTPLDTQYF,TGTGCCAGCACCCCTCTGGATACGCAGTATTTT
-,-,TRBJ1-5,TRBV5-1,CASSLAGAPHQPQHF,TGCGCCAGCAGCTTGGCAGGGGCTCCCCATCAGCCCCAGCATTTT
-,TRBD1,TRBJ1-1,TRBV19,CASKPGQGGQSTEAFF,TGTGCCAGTAAGCCGGGACAGGGGGGTCAAAGCACTGAAGCTTTCTTT
-,-,TRBJ1-1,TRBV3-1/TRBV3-2,CASSSLLNTEAFF,TGTGCCAGCAGCTCTCTCTTGAACACTGAAGCTTTCTTT
-,-,TRBJ1-1,TRBV30,CAWKKETEAFF,TGTGCCTGGAAAAAGGAGACTGAAGCTTTCTTT